Only one count was recorded for the clone carrying this T cell receptor (beta chain). Repertoires were generated with immunoSEQ multiplex PCR, while TCRdb's copy carries only in-frame clones and drops some. The table records some 200,000 clones, about 88% of them present only once. This specimen belongs to a study of blood T cell repertoires in COVID-19. V was trimmed by 5 bases and J by 1 base, leaving 21 bases between them. The germline V gene has CDR1 SGHVS and CDR2 FQNEAQ. This CDR3 contains 17 residues. The clonotype was recovered from a woman aged 30 to 39 who had recovered from COVID-19. This chain connects TRBV7-8 to TRBJ2-7; D might be TRBD1 (6 bases). The sequencing input was PBMCs or T cells enriched from blood (not recorded which). The CDR3 sequence: CASSPGLRTANSYEQYF. CDR3 nucleotide sequence: TGTGCCAGCAGCCCAGGGTTGAGGACAGCAAATTCCTACGAGCAGTACTTC. Based on the CDR3 plus reference TRBV7-8 and TRBJ2-7, the full variable domain is GAGVSQSPRYKVAKRGQDVALRCDPISGHVSLFWYQQALGQGPEFLTYFQNEAQLDKSGLPSDRFFAERPEGSVSTLKIQRTQQEDSAVYLCASSPGLRTANSYEQYFGPGTRLTVT.